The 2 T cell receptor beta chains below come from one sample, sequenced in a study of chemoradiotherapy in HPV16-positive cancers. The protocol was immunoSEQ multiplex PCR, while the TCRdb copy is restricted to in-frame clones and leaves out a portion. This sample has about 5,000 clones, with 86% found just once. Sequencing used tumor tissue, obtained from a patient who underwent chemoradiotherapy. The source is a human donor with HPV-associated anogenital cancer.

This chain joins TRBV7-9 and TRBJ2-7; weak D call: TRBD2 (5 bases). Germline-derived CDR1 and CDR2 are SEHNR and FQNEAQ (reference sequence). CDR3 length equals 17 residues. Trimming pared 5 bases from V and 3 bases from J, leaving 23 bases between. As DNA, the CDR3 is TGTGCCAGCAGCCCAGGCAGGACGAGGGCCAGAGGCTACGAGCAGTACTTC. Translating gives CASSPGRTRARGYEQYF.

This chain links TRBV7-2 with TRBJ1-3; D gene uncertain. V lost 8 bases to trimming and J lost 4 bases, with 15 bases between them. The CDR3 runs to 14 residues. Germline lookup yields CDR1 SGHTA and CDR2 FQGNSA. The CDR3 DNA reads TGTGCCAGCCGGGCAGCGGGCGGCGGAAACACCATATATTTT. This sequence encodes CASRAAGGGNTIYF.